Shown below are 4 T cell receptor beta chains from a single sample sequenced in a study of blood T cell repertoires in COVID-19. Assay: immunoSEQ multiplex PCR; the TCRdb copy retains only in-frame clones and omits some. The table includes about 480,000 clones, less than 90% detected once. The material sequenced was peripheral blood. These receptors were taken from a woman in her forties or fifties with COVID-19, enrolled during active disease.

The chain links TRBV3-1 (or the pseudogene TRBV3-2) to TRBJ1-5; D not resolved. The V end lost 4 bases, the J end lost 7 bases, and 8 bases lay between the germline ends. The CDR3 is 12 amino acids. The germline V gene encodes CDR1 LGHDT and CDR2 YNNKEL (reference sequence). CDR3 DNA sequence: TGTGCCAGCAGCCGCTACGGGCAGCCCCAGCATTTT. Its protein is CASSRYGQPQHF.

The chain recombines TRBV12-3 or TRBV12-4 with TRBJ2-7, with D perhaps TRBD1 (6 bases). Trimming stripped 3 bases from V and 6 bases from J, with 9 bases between. The CDR3 sequence is 12 residues long. The CDR3 bases are TGTGCCAGCAGTTTTCAGGGGAGCGAGCAGTACTTC. It yields the protein CASSFQGSEQYF.

The chain is built from TRBV7-2 and TRBJ2-7; TRBD2 matches at 11 bases. Germline V lookup: CDR1 SGHTA, CDR2 FQGNSA. This CDR3 has 14 residues. After removal of 6 bases from V and 5 bases from J, the junction contained 6 bases not matched to a gene. The DNA of the CDR3 is TGTGCCAGCAGTCTTAGCGGGGGGGCCCACGAGCAGTACTTC. It codes for CASSLSGGAHEQYF. Based on the CDR3 plus reference TRBV7-2 and TRBJ2-7, the full variable domain is GAGVSQSPSNKVTEKGKDVELRCDPISGHTALYWYRQSLGQGLEFLIYFQGNSAPDKSGLPSDRFSAERTGGSVSTLTIQRTQQEDSAVYLCASSLSGGAHEQYFGPGTRLTVT.

A few counts support this clone. The chain carries TRBV5-1 and TRBJ1-3, with D possibly matching TRBD1 (6 bases). Trimming cost V 3 bases and J 0 bases, with 10 bases left between them. Germline V gene sequence: CDR1 SGHRS, CDR2 YFSETQ. This CDR3 spans 15 amino acids. The CDR3 reads CASSWGQNSGNTIYF. In DNA form, the CDR3 reads TGCGCCAGCAGCTGGGGGCAGAACTCTGGAAACACCATATATTTT.